This T cell receptor (beta chain) was captured by sequencing in a study of tumor-infiltrating lymphocytes in oesophageal squamous cell carcinoma. A remark on this clonotype: The final CDR3 position lacks the conserved phenylalanine or tryptophan, pointing to a likely read error. The DNA is left out, because the CDR3 cannot be placed on it with certainty; the CDR3 is given as TCRdb lists it.

Germline CDR1 is SGHVS and CDR2 is FNYEAQ. The CDR3 is 15 amino acids in total, end residues counted. A single record per CDR3 protein comes from TCRdb applying MiXCR to the PCR reads. The data hold 10,000 to 14,000 distinct CDR3 sequences, with roughly three fifths observed a single time. Sequencing was performed on esophageal tumor tissue. The rearrangement joins TRBV7-6 to TRBJ2-7; the tabulated D call, TRBD2, remains unverified against the DNA. The TCR originated in a male donor with esophageal squamous cell carcinoma. The CDR3: CASSLEYGSGYTFGS.